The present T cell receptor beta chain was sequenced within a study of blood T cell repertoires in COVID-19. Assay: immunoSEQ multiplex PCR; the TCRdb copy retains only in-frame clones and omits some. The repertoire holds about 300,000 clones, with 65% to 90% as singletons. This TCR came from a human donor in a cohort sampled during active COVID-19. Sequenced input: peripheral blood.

The CDR3 is CASSQVTSGSNEQFF. In nucleotides, the CDR3 is TGTGCCAGCAGCCAAGTCACTAGCGGGAGCAATGAGCAGTTCTTC. The rearrangement links TRBV3-1 (or the pseudogene TRBV3-2) to TRBJ2-1; the match to TRBD2 covers 11 bases. The germline V gene has CDR1 LGHDT and CDR2 YNNKEL (reference sequence). The ends lost 1 base at V and 6 bases at J; junction bases unmatched: 2. This CDR3 spans 15 amino acids.